These T cell receptor beta chains were read from a single sample in a study of T cell responses to AZD1222 COVID-19 vaccine. Data came from immunoSEQ multiplex PCR; TCRdb stores just in-frame clones and leaves some out. The profile shows approximately 140,000 clones, 88% of them singletons. The source material was peripheral blood, sampled on day 0 of AZD1222 vaccination. These receptors were obtained from an adult in good health. Each CDR3 is given with its conserved first and last residue. The order of the fields is CDR3 length, D gene, clone size, V gene, J gene, CDR3 DNA, CDR3 protein. The D gene is left open where the match is weak. Clone sizes are given selectively: once, few, many, or a class where the clone is expanded.

15	TRBD2	NA	TRBV4-1	TRBJ2-1	TGCGCCAGCAGCCAAGCTCGGGGGGGCTACAATGAGCAGTTCTTC	CASSQARGGYNEQFF
13	NA	NA	TRBV6-5	TRBJ1-5	TGTGCCAGCGTTATCACTAGCAATCAGCCCCAGCATTTT	CASVITSNQPQHF
15	TRBD1	once	TRBV28	TRBJ2-1	TGTGCCAGCAGTTTAGGCGGACAGGGTGGGAATGAGCAGTTCTTC	CASSLGGQGGNEQFF
14	NA	NA	TRBV15	TRBJ1-5	TGTGCCACCAGCAAGAGGACGGACAATCAGCCCCAGCATTTT	CATSKRTDNQPQHF
16	TRBD2	NA	TRBV6-2/TRBV6-3	TRBJ2-1	TGTGCCAGCAGCACCGGGACTATCAGCTCCTACAATGAGCAGTTCTTC	CASSTGTISSYNEQFF
15	NA	NA	TRBV5-5	TRBJ1-1	TGTGCCAGCAGCTTGGCGGTGACGGAGAACACTGAAGCTTTCTTT	CASSLAVTENTEAFF
13	NA	NA	TRBV28	TRBJ1-1	TGTGCCAGCAGTTTCAACGGGAACACTGAAGCTTTCTTT	CASSFNGNTEAFF
13	NA	NA	TRBV2	TRBJ1-1	TGTGCCAGCAGTGATCTAGGGAACACTGAAGCTTTCTTT	CASSDLGNTEAFF
11	NA	NA	TRBV6-2/TRBV6-3	TRBJ2-1	TGTGCCAGCAGCCCCTACAATGAGCAGTTCTTC	CASSPYNEQFF
12	NA	NA	TRBV6-5	TRBJ2-5	TGTGCCAGCAGGCGATCAGGTTACACCCAGTACTTC	CASRRSGYTQYF
14	NA	NA	TRBV9	TRBJ1-3	TGTGCCAGCAGGACGGACCCCAAACGGAACACCATATATTTT	CASRTDPKRNTIYF
13	NA	NA	TRBV27	TRBJ1-6	TGTGCCAGCAGTTTTACGGCGGATTCACCCCTCCACTTT	CASSFTADSPLHF
12	NA	NA	TRBV7-2	TRBJ1-2	TGTGCCAGCAGCTTAGTGACGTGGGGCTACACCTTC	CASSLVTWGYTF
12	TRBD1	once	TRBV3-1/TRBV3-2	TRBJ1-2	TGTGCCAGCAGCGGGGACAGGTATGGCTACACCTTC	CASSGDRYGYTF
15	NA	NA	TRBV7-2	TRBJ1-1	TGTGCCAGCAGCTTGGATAAGGCGGGGGTTTCTCGGGCTTTCTTT	CASSLDKAGVSRAFF
14	TRBD1	NA	TRBV5-4	TRBJ1-1	TGTGCCAGCAGCTTGACGCTAGGACAGGATGAAGCTTTCTTT	CASSLTLGQDEAFF
13	TRBD1	medium-sized	TRBV4-3	TRBJ1-1	TGCGCCAGCAGCCACCGGACAGGGCGGTCAGCTTTCTTT	CASSHRTGRSAFF
13	NA	NA	TRBV9	TRBJ1-4	TGTGCCAGCAGCGCCCCGGGCAGCGAAAAACTGTTTTTT	CASSAPGSEKLFF
11	NA	NA	TRBV30	TRBJ2-5	TGTGCCTGGAGTGTAGTGGGGACCCAGTACTTC	CAWSVVGTQYF
17	TRBD1	few	TRBV7-9	TRBJ2-7	TGTGCCAGCAGCTCTACTTCTCCTGGACAGGGTGGCTACGAGCAGTACTTC	CASSSTSPGQGGYEQYF
16	NA	NA	TRBV14	TRBJ1-5	TGTGCCAGCAGCCTAGTGGGCCAGATGAGGGATCAGCCCCAGCATTTT	CASSLVGQMRDQPQHF
15	TRBD1	NA	TRBV24-1	TRBJ2-2	TGTGCCACCAGTGACGGACAGGGCATCACCGGGGAGCTGTTTTTT	CATSDGQGITGELFF
14	NA	NA	TRBV7-2	TRBJ1-2	TGTGCCAGCGGGGATGGAGGGGCCTTTTTAGGCTACACCTTC	CASGDGGAFLGYTF
15	NA	NA	TRBV5-5	TRBJ1-1	TGTGCCAGCAGCCTGGGTAGTCAGGGGAACACTGAAGCTTTCTTT	CASSLGSQGNTEAFF
16	NA	NA	TRBV9	TRBJ2-5	TGTGCCAGCAGCGTCTCCCCAGTACTAGCTAAGGAGACCCAGTACTTC	CASSVSPVLAKETQYF
16	TRBD2	NA	TRBV7-2	TRBJ2-7	TGTGCCAGCAGCGACCCGGGGAGGGGAAGATCCTACGAGCAGTACTTC	CASSDPGRGRSYEQYF
13	NA	NA	TRBV12-3/TRBV12-4	TRBJ1-6	TGTGCCACCAAGACCGGGACCAATTCACCCCTCCACTTT	CATKTGTNSPLHF
13	NA	NA	TRBV5-4	TRBJ1-2	TGTGCCAGCAGCTTGGGCTTGGACTATGGCTACACCTTC	CASSLGLDYGYTF
16	TRBD1	NA	TRBV7-2	TRBJ2-3	TGTGCCAGCAGCTTGGGACAGGGAAGGGTCACAGATACGCAGTATTTT	CASSLGQGRVTDTQYF
18	NA	NA	TRBV28	TRBJ1-2	TGTGCCAGCAGTCCCTCGAGGCAGGGAGCCCGATCTAACTATGGCTACACCTTC	CASSPSRQGARSNYGYTF
12	TRBD1	NA	TRBV19	TRBJ1-2	TGTGCCAGTAATGGAGGGGGCATAGGCTACACCTTC	CASNGGGIGYTF
16	NA	NA	TRBV9	TRBJ2-5	TGTGCCAGCAGCCCCCAGCCCTCGGGGTACCAAGAGACCCAGTACTTC	CASSPQPSGYQETQYF
16	TRBD1	NA	TRBV5-1	TRBJ2-2	TGCGCCAGCAGCTCCTACGGACAGGAGAACACCGGGGAGCTGTTTTTT	CASSSYGQENTGELFF
15	NA	NA	TRBV7-2	TRBJ1-2	TGTGCCAGCAGCTTAGAAGGGATTTTTCTAGGCGGCTACACCTTC	CASSLEGIFLGGYTF